The 21 T cell receptor beta chains below come from one sample, sequenced in a study of blood T cell repertoires in COVID-19. Sequencing used immunoSEQ multiplex PCR; TCRdb keeps in-frame clones, though not all of them. The table includes under 250,000 clones, over 75% detected once. The sample consisted of PBMCs or T cells enriched from blood (not recorded which). Source of these receptors: a man aged 25 to 40 with acute COVID-19.

A few counts support this clone. This chain uses TRBV7-3 with TRBJ2-1; D possibly corresponds to TRBD1 (6 bases). CDR1 SGHTA and CDR2 FQGTGA come from the germline V gene. Trimming shortened V by 0 bases and J by 8 bases, and 23 bases separated the two germline ends. CDR3 size: 18 residues. The CDR3 coding sequence is TGTGCCAGCAGCTTAACGGCTGGAGGAGACAGGTCCCACGATGAGCAGTTCTTC. Amino acids: CASSLTAGGDRSHDEQFF. Full variable domain (remainder filled in from reference TRBV7-3 and TRBJ2-1): GAGVSQTPSNKVTEKGKYVELRCDPISGHTALYWYRQSLGQGPEFLIYFQGTGAADDSGLPNDRFFAVRPEGSVSTLKIQRTERGDSAVYLCASSLTAGGDRSHDEQFFGPGTRLTVL.

This clone was found a few times. The chain joins TRBV29-1 to TRBJ1-2; 12 bases align to TRBD1. Germline assignment: CDR1 SQVTM and CDR2 ANQGSEA. V trimming: 3 bases; J trimming: 4 bases; junction bases outside the gene matches: 0. The CDR3 covers 13 residues. The chain's CDR3 is CSVEGQGAYGYTF. CDR3 in DNA: TGCAGCGTTGAGGGACAGGGGGCCTATGGCTACACCTTC.

V is TRBV28 and J is TRBJ2-1; D call uncertain. Germline CDR1 reads MDHEN; CDR2 reads SYDVKM. V was clipped by 8 bases and J by 5 bases, with 10 bases between them. CDR3 length: 12 residues. The CDR3 nucleotides are TGTGCCAGCGGTCTTGGCCACAATGAGCAGTTCTTC. Translated: CASGLGHNEQFF.

This chain links TRBV11-2 with TRBJ2-2, with unresolved D. V was pared by 2 bases and J by 4 bases, with 5 bases between. Looked up from germline, CDR1 is SGHAT and CDR2 is FQNNGV. The CDR3 contains 13 residues. CDR3 sequence (DNA): TGTGCCAGCAGCTTACTGCGCACCGGGGAGCTGTTTTTT. It yields the protein CASSLLRTGELFF. The full variable domain, in which reference TRBV11-2 and TRBJ2-2 provide the parts outside the CDR3, is EAGVAQSPRYKIIEKRQSVAFWCNPISGHATLYWYQQILGQGPKLLIQFQNNGVVDDSQLPKDRFSAERLKGVDSTLKIQPAKLEDSAVYLCASSLLRTGELFFGEGSRLTVL.

The V and J genes are TRBV29-1 and TRBJ1-2, with 8 nucleotides matching TRBD1. This CDR3 has 13 amino acids. CDR1 and CDR2 (germline): SQVTM, ANQGSEA. Trimming at V came to 6 bases and at J to 3 bases, leaving 6 bases not matched to a gene. The CDR3 DNA reads TGCAGCGTCCTTTTGACAGGGGACTATGGCTACACCTTC. Protein: CSVLLTGDYGYTF. Using reference TRBV29-1 and TRBJ1-2 for the parts outside the CDR3, the full variable domain is SAVISQKPSRDICQRGTSLTIQCQVDSQVTMMFWYRQQPGQSLTLIATANQGSEATYESGFVIDKFPISRPNLTFSTLTVSNMSPEDSSIYLCSVLLTGDYGYTFGSGTRLTVV.

In this sample, this clone turned up a few times. This specimen includes other DNA sequences encoding the same CDR3. The genes are TRBV7-9 and TRBJ2-7, with 8 bases that match TRBD1. Germline trimming cut 3 bases from V and 3 bases from J; bases unmatched to any gene: 1. The CDR3 has 13 residues. From germline, CDR1 is SEHNR and CDR2 FQNEAQ (reference sequence). The CDR3, as DNA: TGTGCCAGCAGCTTCGGACAGGGCTACGAGCAGTACTTC. This codes for CASSFGQGYEQYF.

V and J are TRBV2 and TRBJ2-5; no firm D call. CDR1 and CDR2 (germline): SNHLY, FYNNEI. The V end lost 6 bases, the J end lost 1 base, and 15 bases lay between the germline ends. There are 15 residues in the CDR3. CDR3 DNA sequence: TGTGCCAGCAGCCCCTTAGGCGGCTTCCAAGAGACCCAGTACTTC. Its protein is CASSPLGGFQETQYF. Full variable domain (rest looked up from reference TRBV2 and TRBJ2-5): EPEVTQTPSHQVTQMGQEVILRCVPISNHLYFYWYRQILGQKVEFLVSFYNNEISEKSEIFDDQFSVERPDGSNFTLKIRSTKLEDSAMYFCASSPLGGFQETQYFGPGTRLLVL.

This clone was observed a handful of times. The V and J genes are TRBV19 and TRBJ1-1; 8 positions match TRBD1. The CDR3 totals 14 residues. With 7 bases clipped from V and 1 base from J, the junction kept 5 bases outside the gene matches. The germline CDR1 and CDR2 sequences are LNHDA and SQIVND (reference sequence). CDR3 coding DNA: TGTGCCAGTAAACGGGACAGGCAGAACACTGAAGCTTTCTTT. It translates to CASKRDRQNTEAFF.

This rearrangement joins TRBV19 to TRBJ1-5, with D possibly matching TRBD1 (6 bases). Trimming took off 5 bases at V and 5 bases at J, with 22 bases between the two ends. Germline CDR1 reads LNHDA; CDR2 reads SQIVND (reference sequence). The CDR3 is 17 residues long. CDR3 protein: CASSPGGGRGDYQPQHF. The CDR3 coding sequence is TGTGCCAGTAGTCCCGGCGGGGGGCGCGGTGATTATCAGCCCCAGCATTTT.

The chain recombines TRBV9 with TRBJ2-3; D remains unclear. CDR3 length: 14 residues. Germline CDR1 SGDLS, CDR2 YYNGEE. V was cut by 4 bases and J by 5 bases, with 14 bases left in between. The CDR3 nucleotides read TGTGCCAGCAGCTTTACACAATCTTTAGATACGCAGTATTTT. Residues: CASSFTQSLDTQYF.

The rearrangement joins TRBV9 to TRBJ1-4; D is perhaps TRBD1 (5 bases). The ends were cut back, 5 bases at V and 7 bases at J, with 12 bases in the middle. CDR1 SGDLS and CDR2 YYNGEE come from the germline V gene. The CDR3 has 13 residues. The CDR3 is CASSYRRTEKLFF. CDR3 DNA: TGTGCCAGCAGTTACAGGCGGACTGAAAAACTGTTTTTT.

A few counts support this clone. The rearrangement uses TRBV9 and TRBJ1-1; 10 bases match TRBD1. This CDR3 is built from 14 residues. Per the germline V gene, CDR1 is SGDLS and CDR2 is YYNGEE. Trimming took 0 bases from V and 8 from J; bases not matched to a gene: 4. This CDR3 reads CASSVAWDRGEAFF. The CDR3 bases are TGTGCCAGCAGCGTAGCGTGGGACAGGGGAGAAGCTTTCTTT.

In its sample, this clone was seen once. The chain carries TRBV24-1 and TRBJ1-2, with 9 bases aligning to TRBD1. Germline CDR1 reads KGHDR; CDR2 reads SFDVKD. The CDR3 is 14 residues long. The junction had 3 bases not matched to a gene; V was cut back by 3 bases and J by 5 bases. CDR3 region: CATSDPGQGYGYTF. The CDR3 DNA is TGTGCCACCAGTGATCCGGGACAGGGTTATGGCTACACCTTC.

The rearrangement joins TRBV4-1 to TRBJ1-5; no definite D call. V lost 3 bases and J 7 bases, leaving 10 bases between the germline ends. Germline assignment: CDR1 MGHRA and CDR2 YSYEKL. This CDR3 is 13 amino acids long. CDR3 nucleotide sequence: TGCGCCAGCAGCCAGGAACAGATCCAGCCCCAGCATTTT. Protein product: CASSQEQIQPQHF.

This clone was seen ten or more times. The chain uses TRBV2 and TRBJ1-5; D is unclear. Trimming shortened V by 8 bases and J by 2 bases, and 10 bases separated the two germline ends. The CDR3 loop spans 13 amino acids. Germline CDR1 and CDR2: SNHLY and FYNNEI. The CDR3 protein is CASQERGNQPQHF. For the CDR3, the DNA is TGTGCCAGCCAGGAGAGGGGCAATCAGCCCCAGCATTTT. Variable domain in full (rest from reference TRBV2 and TRBJ1-5): EPEVTQTPSHQVTQMGQEVILRCVPISNHLYFYWYRQILGQKVEFLVSFYNNEISEKSEIFDDQFSVERPDGSNFTLKIRSTKLEDSAMYFCASQERGNQPQHFGDGTRLSIL.

The chain recombines TRBV5-1 with TRBJ2-5, with TRBD2 identical over 10 bases. CDR3 length equals 16 residues. The germline gives CDR1 SGHRS, CDR2 YFSETQ. V shed 4 bases, J shed 5 bases, and the junction held 11 bases outside the gene matches. The CDR3 sequence is CASSRGSSGGDETQYF. CDR3 DNA sequence: TGCGCCAGCAGCCGGGGTTCTAGCGGGGGCGACGAGACCCAGTACTTC.

V gene TRBV11-2 combines with J gene TRBJ2-7, with D perhaps matching TRBD1 (6 bases). The germline V gene has CDR1 SGHAT and CDR2 FQNNGV. Trimming took off 5 bases at V and 1 base at J, with 15 bases between the two ends. This CDR3 region has 15 residues. CDR3 amino acids: CASSPTGLPSYEQYF. The CDR3 nucleotides are TGTGCCAGCAGCCCGACAGGCCTTCCATCCTACGAGCAGTACTTC.

The V call is TRBV2, the J call TRBJ1-2; D gene ambiguous. Germline CDR1 SNHLY, CDR2 FYNNEI. Trimming left V 2 bases short and J 0 bases short, with 10 bases between. The CDR3 contains 15 residues. The CDR3 reads CASSESTDANYGYTF. The CDR3, as DNA: TGTGCCAGCAGTGAAAGTACAGACGCTAACTATGGCTACACCTTC.

The chain recombines TRBV19 with TRBJ1-1, with D maybe TRBD1 (5 bases). The CDR3 contains 14 residues. V was shortened by 5 bases and J by 6 bases, with 16 bases between the two germline ends. Per germline, CDR1 LNHDA and CDR2 SQIVND (reference sequence). The CDR3 sequence: CASSPSGGFAEAFF. The DNA for the CDR3 is TGTGCCAGTAGTCCAAGTGGGGGGTTTGCTGAAGCTTTCTTT. The full variable domain, in which reference TRBV19 and TRBJ1-1 provide the parts outside the CDR3, is DGGITQSPKYLFRKEGQNVTLSCEQNLNHDAMYWYRQDPGQGLRLIYYSQIVNDFQKGDIAEGYSVSREKKESFPLTVTSAQKNPTAFYLCASSPSGGFAEAFFGQGTRLTVV.

There are a few counts of this clone. V gene TRBV3-1 (or the pseudogene TRBV3-2) combines with J gene TRBJ1-6; tentative D call: TRBD1 (6 bases). In germline, CDR1 is LGHDT, CDR2 YNNKEL (reference sequence). Trimming shortened V by 0 bases and J by 6 bases, and 15 bases separated the two germline ends. CDR3 length: 17 residues. The DNA of the CDR3 is TGTGCCAGCAGCCAAGAACCAGGGGCGCTAAGTAATTCACCCCTCCACTTT. Amino acids: CASSQEPGALSNSPLHF.

The rearrangement joins TRBV5-4 to TRBJ2-7, with a tentative D call TRBD2 (7 bases). The germline gives CDR1 SGHNT, CDR2 YYREEE (reference sequence). The CDR3 extends over 14 amino acids. The V and J ends lost 0 bases and 5 bases respectively, with 12 bases between them. CDR3 DNA sequence: TGTGCCAGCAGCTTGGCCGGGGGGCTGAACGAGCAGTACTTC. Translation: CASSLAGGLNEQYF.